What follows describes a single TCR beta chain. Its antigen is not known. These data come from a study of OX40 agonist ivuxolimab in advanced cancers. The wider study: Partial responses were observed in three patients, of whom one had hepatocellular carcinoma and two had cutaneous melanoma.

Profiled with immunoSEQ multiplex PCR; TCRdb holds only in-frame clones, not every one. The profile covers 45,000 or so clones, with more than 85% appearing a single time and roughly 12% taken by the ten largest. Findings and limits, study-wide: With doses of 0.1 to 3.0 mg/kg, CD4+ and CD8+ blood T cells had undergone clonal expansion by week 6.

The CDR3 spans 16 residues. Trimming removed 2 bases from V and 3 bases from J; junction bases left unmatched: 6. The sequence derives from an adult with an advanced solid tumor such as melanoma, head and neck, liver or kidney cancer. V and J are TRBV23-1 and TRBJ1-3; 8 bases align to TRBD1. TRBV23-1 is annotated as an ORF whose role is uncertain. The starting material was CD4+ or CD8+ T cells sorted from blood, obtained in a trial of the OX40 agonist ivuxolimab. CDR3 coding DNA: TGCGCCAGCAGTCAAGTCAGGGGGCTGGGTGGAAACACCATATATTTT. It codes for CASSQVRGLGGNTIYF.